Presented here are 16 T cell receptor beta chains from one specimen sequenced in a study of blood T cell repertoires in COVID-19. The protocol was immunoSEQ multiplex PCR, while the TCRdb copy is restricted to in-frame clones and leaves out a portion. This repertoire shows 100,000 to 140,000 clones, 70% to 90% found once; its top ten account for 4% to 6%. Material for sequencing was peripheral blood. The receptors derive from a man aged 35 to 55 with active or convalescent COVID-19.

V gene TRBV9 combines with J gene TRBJ2-1; weak D call: TRBD1 (5 bases). V lost 2 bases to trimming and J lost 4 bases, with 13 bases between them. This CDR3 is 15 amino acids long. Germline V gene sequence: CDR1 SGDLS, CDR2 YYNGEE. The CDR3 loop reads CASSVGLGLYNEQFF. CDR3 nucleotides: TGTGCCAGCAGCGTGGGGCTGGGATTATACAATGAGCAGTTCTTC. Together with reference TRBV9 and TRBJ2-1, the CDR3 gives the full variable domain: DSGVTQTPKHLITATGQRVTLRCSPRSGDLSVYWYQQSLDQGLQFLIQYYNGEERAKGNILERFSAQQFPDLHSELNLSSLELGDSALYFCASSVGLGLYNEQFFGPGTRLTVL.

This chain joins TRBV15 and TRBJ2-7; 9 bases map to TRBD1. V dropped 4 bases and J dropped 3; count of bases not matched to a gene: 4. The germline CDR1 and CDR2 sequences are LNHNV and YYDKDF (reference sequence). CDR3 length: 14 amino acids. The CDR3 reads CATSTRTGDYEQYF. The CDR3 DNA is TGTGCCACCAGCACGAGGACAGGGGACTACGAGCAGTACTTC.

J is TRBJ1-1 and V is TRBV4-3, with D tentatively TRBD1 (5 bases). There are 16 residues in the CDR3. V lost 1 base and J 1 base, leaving 13 bases between the germline ends. Germline CDR1 is LGHNA and CDR2 is YSLEER. CDR3 loop: CASSQAQAVKNTEAFF. The DNA for the CDR3 is TGCGCCAGCAGCCAAGCACAGGCAGTGAAGAACACTGAAGCTTTCTTT.

The V call is TRBV27, the J call TRBJ1-2, with TRBD1 matching 9 bases. Germline V CDR1 and CDR2: MNHEY, SMNVEV (reference sequence). The V gene end was trimmed by 4 bases and the J gene end by 7 bases; junction bases not matched to a gene: 7. CDR3 length: 14 residues. CDR3 region: CASSSGDRDGGYTF. CDR3 coding DNA: TGTGCCAGCAGTTCGGGGGACAGGGATGGTGGCTACACCTTC.

The chain employs TRBV5-1 and TRBJ2-7; 12 bases are a match to TRBD1. The germline CDR1 and CDR2 sequences are SGHRS and YFSETQ. The trim removed 0 bases at V and 5 bases at J, leaving 15 bases unmatched. CDR3 length: 19 residues. The CDR3 region is CASSLVAGQGANLVHEQYF. CDR3 in DNA: TGCGCCAGCAGCTTGGTGGCGGGACAGGGGGCGAACTTGGTCCACGAGCAGTACTTC.

This clone has only a few counts. The CDR3 DNA is TGTGCCTGGAGTGGGGGGCGAGGTTATGGCTACACCTTC. It specifies CAWSGGRGYGYTF. This rearrangement joins TRBV30 to TRBJ1-2; D may be TRBD1 (6 bases). Germline V gives CDR1 GTSNPN, CDR2 SVGIG (reference sequence). The CDR3 is made up of 13 amino acids. Trimming took off 1 base at V and 5 bases at J, with 11 bases between the two ends.

This clone has just a few counts. The chain combines TRBV2 with TRBJ1-2; TRBD1 aligns across 10 bases. Germline V lookup: CDR1 SNHLY, CDR2 FYNNEI. Trimming cost V 6 bases and J 5 bases; bases outside gene matches: 3. The CDR3 is made up of 13 amino acids. The CDR3 DNA sequence: TGTGCCAGCAGGGAGGGACAGGGGTATGGCTACACCTTC. Amino acid sequence: CASREGQGYGYTF.

V usage is TRBV27 and J usage is TRBJ2-2, with TRBD2 matching over 9 bases. Germline CDR1 reads MNHEY; CDR2 reads SMNVEV (reference sequence). The CDR3 has 15 amino acids. J was trimmed by 2 bases and V by 4 bases; bases with no gene match: 2. The DNA of the CDR3 is TGTGCCAGCAGTTGGACTAGCGTAAACACCGGGGAGCTGTTTTTT. Amino acids: CASSWTSVNTGELFF.

V and J are TRBV29-1 and TRBJ2-3; 9 bases agree with TRBD1. The V gene end was trimmed by 6 bases and the J gene end by 2 bases; junction bases not matched to a gene: 6. The CDR3 is 14 residues long. Looked up from germline, CDR1 is SQVTM and CDR2 is ANQGSEA. CDR3 DNA: TGCAGCGTGCCGGGACAGGGTTCCACAGATACGCAGTATTTT. The encoded protein is CSVPGQGSTDTQYF.

The chain links TRBV3-1 (or the pseudogene TRBV3-2) to TRBJ2-7; 15 nucleotides line up with TRBD2. J lost 7 bases, V lost 4 bases, and 17 bases had no gene match. CDR3 length: 19 amino acids. The V gene's germline CDR1 is LGHDT and CDR2 YNNKEL (reference sequence). Here the CDR3 reads CASSPLISRGLAGGEEQYF. The CDR3 DNA is TGTGCCAGCAGCCCTCTGATTTCGAGGGGACTAGCGGGAGGAGAAGAGCAGTACTTC.

The V call is TRBV10-3, the J call TRBJ2-5; TRBD1 aligns across 7 bases. Germline V lookup: CDR1 ENHRY, CDR2 SYGVKD. The V and J ends lost 10 bases and 5 bases, in that order; junction bases with no gene match: 13. The CDR3 is made up of 14 amino acids. CDR3 amino acids: CATTMTGNMETQYF. The CDR3 DNA reads TGTGCCACTACAATGACAGGGAATATGGAGACCCAGTACTTC.

V and J are TRBV2 and TRBJ1-1, with 7 bases lining up with TRBD1. J was trimmed by 7 bases and V by 6 bases; bases with no gene match: 11. Germline V gives CDR1 SNHLY, CDR2 FYNNEI. The CDR3 spans 14 residues. The CDR3 bases are TGTGCCAGCAGCTTCCGACAGGGAGCTAATGAAGCTTTCTTT. This sequence encodes CASSFRQGANEAFF.

The chain combines TRBV7-2 with TRBJ1-1; 8 nucleotides agree with TRBD1. CDR1 is SGHTA and CDR2 is FQGNSA in the germline V gene. Losses at the gene ends were 5 bases for V and 4 bases for J; bases not matched to a gene: 9. CDR3 length: 15 residues. The CDR3 loop is CASSPQQGGGTEAFF. The CDR3 DNA follows: TGTGCCAGCAGCCCTCAACAGGGGGGTGGCACTGAAGCTTTCTTT.

This chain joins TRBV18 and TRBJ2-7, with TRBD2 identical over 14 bases. V lost 2 bases and J lost 5; bases outside the gene matches: 5. Germline values: CDR1 KGHSH, CDR2 LQKENI. The CDR3 is 16 amino acids. This CDR3 is CASSPVRLAGGHEQYF. Here the CDR3 DNA reads TGTGCCAGCTCACCAGTGCGACTAGCGGGAGGGCACGAGCAGTACTTC.

The chain links TRBV11-2 to TRBJ1-6, with 7 positions matching TRBD1. The length of the CDR3 is 16 residues. Germline V gives CDR1 SGHAT, CDR2 FQNNGV. J lost 9 bases, V lost 1 base, and 9 bases had no gene match. CDR3 nucleotide sequence: TGTGCCAGCAGCTTAGTTCGGCAGGGGGTTGGTTCACCCCTCCACTTT. This sequence encodes CASSLVRQGVGSPLHF.

V gene TRBV6-2 or TRBV6-3 combines with J gene TRBJ2-7; 13 positions agree with TRBD2. The V gene's germline CDR1 is MNHEY and CDR2 SVGEGT. V was pared by 5 bases and J by 6 bases, with 4 bases of the junction left unmatched. The CDR3 extends over 14 amino acids. CDR3 loop: CASSGLAGVGEQYF. The CDR3 DNA is TGTGCCAGCAGTGGACTAGCGGGAGTAGGCGAGCAGTACTTC.